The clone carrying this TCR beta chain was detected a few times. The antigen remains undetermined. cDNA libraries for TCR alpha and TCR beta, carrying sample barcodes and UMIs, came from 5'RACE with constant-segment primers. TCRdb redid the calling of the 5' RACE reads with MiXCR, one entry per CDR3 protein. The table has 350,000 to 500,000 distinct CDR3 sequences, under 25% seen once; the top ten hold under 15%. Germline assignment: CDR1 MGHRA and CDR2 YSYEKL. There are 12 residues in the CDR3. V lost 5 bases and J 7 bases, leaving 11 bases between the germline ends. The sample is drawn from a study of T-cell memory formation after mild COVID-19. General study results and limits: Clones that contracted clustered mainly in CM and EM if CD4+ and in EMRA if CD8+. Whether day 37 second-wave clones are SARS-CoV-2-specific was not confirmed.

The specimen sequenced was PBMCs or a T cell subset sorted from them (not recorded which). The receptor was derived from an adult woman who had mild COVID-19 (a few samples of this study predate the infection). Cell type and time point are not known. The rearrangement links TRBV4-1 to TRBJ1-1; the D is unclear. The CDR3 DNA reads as TGCGCCAGCAGCTCCCATTTCCTTGAAGCTTTCTTT. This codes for CASSSHFLEAFF.